These T cell receptor beta chains were read from a single sample in a study of shared clonotypes between healthy human individuals. TCRdb's table, derived via immunoSEQ multiplex PCR, lists solely in-frame clones and lacks some. The sample carries a few hundred thousand clones, around 87% recorded once. The sequencing sample was made of memory CD8+ T cells sorted from blood. The receptors originated from a man aged 18 to 30 in good health. Each CDR3 is given with its conserved first and last residue. A D gene is named only where the DNA matches it firmly. Clone sizes are given selectively: once, few, many, or a class where the clone is expanded.

v_call	cdr3_length	d_call	clone_size	j_call	cdr3_aa	cdr3_nt
TRBV29-1	13	-	-	TRBJ2-3	CSVGWVSTDTQYF	TGCAGCGTTGGCTGGGTTAGCACAGATACGCAGTATTTT
TRBV4-1	18	TRBD2	-	TRBJ2-3	CASSPPPLAGGNIDTQYF	TGCGCCAGCAGCCCACCCCCGTTGGCGGGAGGCAACATAGATACGCAGTATTTT
TRBV11-2	10	-	-	TRBJ2-5	CASSSTLTHF	TGTGCCAGCAGCTCCACATTGACCCACTTC
TRBV7-6	13	-	-	TRBJ2-3	CASSSIHGDTQYF	TGTGCCAGCAGCTCCATCCATGGAGATACGCAGTATTTT
TRBV7-9	18	-	-	TRBJ2-7	CASSFVLSVEGGPYEQYF	TGTGCCAGCAGCTTTGTATTGTCGGTTGAGGGGGGTCCCTACGAGCAGTACTTC
TRBV5-1	16	-	once	TRBJ2-7	CASSLNLVQGLHEQYF	TGCGCCAGCAGCTTGAACCTCGTACAGGGTCTCCACGAGCAGTACTTC
TRBV27	13	-	-	TRBJ2-7	CASSSGGAWEQYF	TGTGCCAGCAGTTCTGGGGGGGCTTGGGAGCAGTACTTC
TRBV6-5	13	-	-	TRBJ1-4	CASSGIMGEKLFF	TGTGCCAGCAGTGGGATTATGGGTGAAAAACTGTTTTTT
TRBV4-1	16	TRBD2	-	TRBJ2-5	CASSQVQSGGPVTQYF	TGCGCCAGCAGCCAAGTCCAGAGCGGGGGCCCGGTGACCCAGTACTTC
TRBV29-1	13	-	-	TRBJ1-2	CSVEDEMGYGYTF	TGCAGCGTTGAAGACGAGATGGGCTATGGCTACACCTTC
TRBV7-8	16	-	-	TRBJ2-1	CASSLSLPSSYNEQFF	TGTGCCAGCAGCTTATCGCTTCCAAGCTCCTACAATGAGCAGTTCTTC
TRBV27	15	-	-	TRBJ2-4	CASSLSRMAKNIQYF	TGTGCCAGCAGTTTATCGAGGATGGCCAAAAACATTCAGTACTTC
TRBV5-8	20	-	-	TRBJ2-7	CASSLDGGVTSTSRPYEQYF	TGTGCCAGCAGCTTGGATGGGGGTGTCACCTCGACAAGCAGGCCCTACGAGCAGTACTTC
TRBV11-1	13	-	-	TRBJ2-7	CASSFFVGDEQYF	TGTGCCAGCAGCTTTTTTGTGGGGGACGAGCAGTACTTC
TRBV6-1	12	-	-	TRBJ2-1	CASRGLTKVLFF	TGTGCCAGCAGAGGGCTCACTAAGGTGCTGTTCTTC
TRBV7-6	16	TRBD2	-	TRBJ2-7	CASSPRTSGSAYEQYF	TGTGCCAGCAGCCCAAGGACTAGCGGGAGCGCGTACGAGCAGTACTTC
TRBV5-1	13	-	-	TRBJ2-1	CASATGSYNEQFF	TGCGCCAGCGCCACTGGCTCCTACAATGAGCAGTTCTTC
TRBV30	14	TRBD1	-	TRBJ1-1	CAWTAGQGGTEAFF	TGTGCCTGGACCGCGGGACAGGGAGGGACTGAAGCTTTCTTT
TRBV7-2	17	TRBD2	-	TRBJ2-1	CASSLAASGSSYNEQFF	TGTGCCAGCAGCTTAGCCGCTAGCGGGAGCTCCTACAATGAGCAGTTCTTC
TRBV6-5	16	TRBD2	-	TRBJ2-7	CASSYLGRGGGYEQYF	TGTGCCAGCAGTTACCTAGGACGGGGGGGAGGCTACGAGCAGTACTTC
TRBV2	15	-	-	TRBJ2-7	CASRRAHLSSYEQYF	TGTGCCAGCCGTAGGGCCCACCTGAGCTCCTACGAGCAGTACTTC
TRBV4-1	13	-	once	TRBJ2-3	CASSQRVTDTQYF	TGCGCCAGCAGCCAGCGGGTCACAGATACGCAGTATTTT
TRBV6-6	14	TRBD2	once	TRBJ2-5	CASSYVAGLETQYF	TGTGCCAGCAGTTACGTAGCGGGGCTAGAGACCCAGTACTTC
TRBV5-1	13	-	-	TRBJ1-2	CASSLDRNYGYTF	TGCGCCAGCAGCTTAGACAGAAACTATGGCTACACCTTC
TRBV6-1	13	-	-	TRBJ1-2	CASSVPGTYGYTF	TGTGCCAGCAGTGTGCCAGGGACCTATGGCTACACCTTC
TRBV27	13	-	-	TRBJ1-5	CASSSYSNQPQHF	TGTGCCAGCAGTTCTTATAGCAATCAGCCCCAGCATTTT
TRBV9	14	-	-	TRBJ2-2	CASSVGGGTGELFF	TGTGCCAGCAGCGTAGGTGGAGGCACCGGGGAGCTGTTTTTT
TRBV7-9	15	TRBD1	-	TRBJ2-7	CASSSRDRTHYEQYF	TGTGCCAGCAGCTCCCGGGACAGGACTCACTACGAGCAGTACTTC
TRBV6-1	15	-	-	TRBJ2-7	CASSEAGRASYEQYF	TGTGCCAGCAGTGAAGCGGGCAGAGCTTCCTACGAGCAGTACTTC
TRBV10-2	13	-	-	TRBJ2-7	CASSERNSYEQYF	TGCGCCAGCAGTGAGAGAAACTCCTACGAGCAGTACTTC
TRBV5-4	12	-	-	TRBJ1-4	CASSLDIGKLFF	TGTGCCAGCAGCTTGGATATTGGAAAACTGTTTTTT
TRBV13	16	TRBD2	-	TRBJ2-3	CASSTWTSGGRDTQYF	TGTGCCAGCAGCACCTGGACTAGCGGGGGCCGAGATACGCAGTATTTT
TRBV30	17	TRBD1	once	TRBJ1-5	CAWIANRDRKYHQPQHF	TGTGCCTGGATAGCAAACCGGGACAGAAAGTATCATCAGCCCCAGCATTTT
TRBV7-9	15	-	-	TRBJ1-1	CASSLGDTRNAEAFF	TGTGCCAGCAGCTTAGGGGACACCCGAAACGCTGAAGCTTTCTTT